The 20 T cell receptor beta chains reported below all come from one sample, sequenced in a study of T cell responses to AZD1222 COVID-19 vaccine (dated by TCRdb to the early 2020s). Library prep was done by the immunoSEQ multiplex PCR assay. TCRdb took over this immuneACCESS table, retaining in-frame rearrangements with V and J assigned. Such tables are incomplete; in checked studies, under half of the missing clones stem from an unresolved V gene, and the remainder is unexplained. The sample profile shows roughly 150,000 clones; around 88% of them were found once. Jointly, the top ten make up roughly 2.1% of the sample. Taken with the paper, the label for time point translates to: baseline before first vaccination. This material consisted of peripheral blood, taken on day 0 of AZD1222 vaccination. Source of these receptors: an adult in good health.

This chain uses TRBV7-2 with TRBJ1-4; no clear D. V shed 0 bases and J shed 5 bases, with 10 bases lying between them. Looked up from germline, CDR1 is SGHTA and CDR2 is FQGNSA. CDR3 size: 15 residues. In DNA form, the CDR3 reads TGTGCCAGCAGCTTAGCGCCCTCTCCCAATGAAAAACTGTTTTTT. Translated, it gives CASSLAPSPNEKLFF.

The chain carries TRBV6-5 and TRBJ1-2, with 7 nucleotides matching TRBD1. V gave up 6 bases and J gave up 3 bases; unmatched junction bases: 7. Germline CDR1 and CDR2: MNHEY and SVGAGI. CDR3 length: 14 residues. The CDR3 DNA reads TGTGCCAGCAGGGGACAGAGGGAGGACTATGGCTACACCTTC. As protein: CASRGQREDYGYTF.

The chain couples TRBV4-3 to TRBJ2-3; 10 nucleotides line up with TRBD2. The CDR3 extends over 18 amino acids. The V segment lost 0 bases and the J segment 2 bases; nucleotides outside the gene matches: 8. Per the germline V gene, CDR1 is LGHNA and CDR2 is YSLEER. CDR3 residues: CASSQDRTSGLLTDTQYF. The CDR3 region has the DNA TGCGCCAGCAGCCAAGATCGGACTAGCGGCCTTCTCACAGATACGCAGTATTTT.

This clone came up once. Written as DNA, the CDR3 is TGTGCCAGTAGTAAATTTAAGGGCGGTCCGAATCAGCCCCAGCATTTT. The encoded protein is CASSKFKGGPNQPQHF. The chain is built from TRBV19 and TRBJ1-5, with D uncertain. The CDR3 has 16 residues. CDR1 and CDR2 from the germline V gene are LNHDA and SQIVND (reference sequence). V lost 4 bases and J 4 bases, leaving 17 bases between the germline ends.

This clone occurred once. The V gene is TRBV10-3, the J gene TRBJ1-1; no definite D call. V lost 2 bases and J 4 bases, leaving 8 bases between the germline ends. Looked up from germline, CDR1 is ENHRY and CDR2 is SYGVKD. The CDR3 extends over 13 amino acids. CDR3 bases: TGTGCCATCAGTGAGGGAGAGGGCACTGAAGCTTTCTTT. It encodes CAISEGEGTEAFF.

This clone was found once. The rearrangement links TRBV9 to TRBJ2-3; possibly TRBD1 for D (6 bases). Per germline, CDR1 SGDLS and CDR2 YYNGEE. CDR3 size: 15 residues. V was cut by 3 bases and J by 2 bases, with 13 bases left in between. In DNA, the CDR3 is TGTGCCAGCAGCGCGTCGGGACAAGACACAGATACGCAGTATTTT. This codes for CASSASGQDTDTQYF.

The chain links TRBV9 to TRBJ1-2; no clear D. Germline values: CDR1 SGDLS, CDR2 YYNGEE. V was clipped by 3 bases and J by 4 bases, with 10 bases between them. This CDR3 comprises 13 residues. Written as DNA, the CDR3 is TGTGCCAGCAGCGGATTCCGGGGCTATGGCTACACCTTC. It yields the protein CASSGFRGYGYTF.

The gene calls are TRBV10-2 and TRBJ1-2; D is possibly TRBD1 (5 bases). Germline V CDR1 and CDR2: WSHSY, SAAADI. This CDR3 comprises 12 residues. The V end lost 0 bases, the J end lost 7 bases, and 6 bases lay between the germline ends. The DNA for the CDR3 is TGCGCCAGCAGTGAGTCGGGGGGTGGCTACACCTTC. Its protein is CASSESGGGYTF.

In DNA, the CDR3 is TGTGCCAGCAGTGGGAGGGGAAATTCACCCCTCCACTTT. Protein product: CASSGRGNSPLHF. V and J are TRBV12-3 or TRBV12-4 and TRBJ1-6, with TRBD1 as a possible D gene (5 bases). Trimming pared 5 bases from V and 7 bases from J, leaving 9 bases between. The CDR3 is made up of 13 amino acids.

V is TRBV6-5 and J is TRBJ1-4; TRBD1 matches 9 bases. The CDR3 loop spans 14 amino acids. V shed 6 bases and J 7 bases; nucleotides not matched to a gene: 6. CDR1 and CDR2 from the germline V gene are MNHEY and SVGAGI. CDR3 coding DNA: TGTGCCAGCAGCCACAGGGGGCGCTTTGAAAAACTGTTTTTT. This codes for CASSHRGRFEKLFF.

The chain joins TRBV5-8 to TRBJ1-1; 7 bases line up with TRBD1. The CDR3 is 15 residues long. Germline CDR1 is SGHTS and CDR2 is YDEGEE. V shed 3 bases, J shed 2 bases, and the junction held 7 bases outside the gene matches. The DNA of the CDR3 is TGTGCCAGCAGCTCGGAAGGGGGCCTAAACACTGAAGCTTTCTTT. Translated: CASSSEGGLNTEAFF.

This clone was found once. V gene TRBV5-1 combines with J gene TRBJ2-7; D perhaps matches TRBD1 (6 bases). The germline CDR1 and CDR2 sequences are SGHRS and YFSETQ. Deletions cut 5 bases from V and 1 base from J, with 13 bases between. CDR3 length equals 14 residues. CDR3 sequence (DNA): TGCGCCAGCAGTAATACAGGGTCGTCCTACGAGCAGTACTTC. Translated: CASSNTGSSYEQYF.

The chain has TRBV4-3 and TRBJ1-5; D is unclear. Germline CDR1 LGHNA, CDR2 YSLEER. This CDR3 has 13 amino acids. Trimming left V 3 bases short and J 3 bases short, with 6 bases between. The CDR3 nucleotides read TGCGCCAGCAGCCAGAGTTTCAATCAGCCCCAGCATTTT. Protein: CASSQSFNQPQHF.

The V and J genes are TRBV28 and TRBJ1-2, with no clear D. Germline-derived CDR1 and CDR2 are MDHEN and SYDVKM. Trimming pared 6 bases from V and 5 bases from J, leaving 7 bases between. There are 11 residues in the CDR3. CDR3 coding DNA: TGTGCCAGCAGCCCTACTTATGGCTACACCTTC. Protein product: CASSPTYGYTF.

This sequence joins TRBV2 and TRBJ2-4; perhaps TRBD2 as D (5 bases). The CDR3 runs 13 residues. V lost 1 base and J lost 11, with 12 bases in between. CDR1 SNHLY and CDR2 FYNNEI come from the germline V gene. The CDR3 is CASSEVRGPFQYF. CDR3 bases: TGTGCCAGCAGTGAAGTACGAGGGCCCTTTCAGTACTTC.

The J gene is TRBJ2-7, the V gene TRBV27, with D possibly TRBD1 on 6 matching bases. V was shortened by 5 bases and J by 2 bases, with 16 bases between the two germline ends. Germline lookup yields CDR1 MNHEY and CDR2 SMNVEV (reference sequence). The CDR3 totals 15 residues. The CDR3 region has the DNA TGTGCCAGCAGTCCCGGACAGACCCTCACCTACGAGCAGTACTTC. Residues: CASSPGQTLTYEQYF.

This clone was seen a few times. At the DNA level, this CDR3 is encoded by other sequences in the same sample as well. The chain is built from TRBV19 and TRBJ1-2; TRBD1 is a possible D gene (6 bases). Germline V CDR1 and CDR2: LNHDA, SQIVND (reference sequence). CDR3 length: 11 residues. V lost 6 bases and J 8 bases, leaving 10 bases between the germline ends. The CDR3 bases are TGTGCCAGTAGAGCAGGGGACGGCTACACCTTC. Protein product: CASRAGDGYTF.

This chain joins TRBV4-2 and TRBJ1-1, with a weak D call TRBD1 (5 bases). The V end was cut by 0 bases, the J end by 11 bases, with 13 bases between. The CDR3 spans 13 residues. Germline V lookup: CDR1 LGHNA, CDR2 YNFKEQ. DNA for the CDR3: TGTGCCAGCAGCCAAGAAGAAGGGGTCGGGGCTTTCTTT. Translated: CASSQEEGVGAFF.

The CDR3 reads CASSLEDRGSPLHF. In DNA, the CDR3 is TGTGCCAGCAGCTTAGAGGACCGGGGTTCACCCCTCCACTTT. The genes are TRBV11-1 and TRBJ1-6; unclear D gene. Trimming left V 1 base short and J 9 bases short, with 10 bases between. CDR3 size: 14 residues. Germline-derived CDR1 and CDR2 are SGHAT and FQDESV (reference sequence).

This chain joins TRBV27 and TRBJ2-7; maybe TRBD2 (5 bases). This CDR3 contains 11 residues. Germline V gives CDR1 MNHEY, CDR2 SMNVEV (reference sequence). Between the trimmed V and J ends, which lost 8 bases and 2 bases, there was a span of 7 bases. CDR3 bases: TGTGCCAGCGGAGGACCCTACGAGCAGTACTTC. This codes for CASGGPYEQYF.